The source of this TCR beta chain is a study of blood T cell repertoires in COVID-19. The wider study: Samples of COVID-19 (acute and convalescent) were obtained from the United States, Italy and Spain. PBMCs, B-cell-depleted T cells, or T cells were the source of the cDNA or gDNA that made up the material.

Germline values: CDR1 LNHDA, CDR2 SQIVND (reference sequence). Unmatched junction bases numbered 3, after V lost 5 bases and J lost 1 base. This CDR3 comprises 14 residues. All recovered Cohort 3 donors got two negative PCRs, got clearance, or saw symptom resolution. This table comes from immunoSEQ multiplex PCR, and its TCRdb copy is limited to in-frame clones, with some not included. The sample has about 140,000 clones, 75% to 90% seen once. Sequenced sample: PBMCs or T cells enriched from blood (not recorded which). V and J are TRBV19 and TRBJ1-1; 8 bases agree with TRBD1. This TCR came from a man aged 55-75 years who had recovered from COVID-19. CDR3 sequence reads: CASSFGQGNTEAFF. The CDR3 DNA sequence: TGTGCCAGTAGTTTCGGACAGGGGAACACTGAAGCTTTCTTT.